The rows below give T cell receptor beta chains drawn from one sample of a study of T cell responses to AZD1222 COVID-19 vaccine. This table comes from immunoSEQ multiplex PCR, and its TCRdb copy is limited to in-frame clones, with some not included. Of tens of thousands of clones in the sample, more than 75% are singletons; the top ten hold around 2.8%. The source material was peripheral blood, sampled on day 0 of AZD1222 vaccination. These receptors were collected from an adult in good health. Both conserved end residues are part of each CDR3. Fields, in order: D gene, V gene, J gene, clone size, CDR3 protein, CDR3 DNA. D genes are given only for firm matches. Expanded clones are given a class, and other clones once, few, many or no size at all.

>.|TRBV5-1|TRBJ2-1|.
CASSFRTTSNEQFF
TGCGCCAGCAGCTTCAGGACTACCAGCAATGAGCAGTTCTTC
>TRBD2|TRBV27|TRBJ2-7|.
CASSSSAGGPQEYF
TGTGCCAGCAGTTCGTCGGCGGGAGGGCCTCAGGAGTACTTC
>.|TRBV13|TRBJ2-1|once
CASSPASRSSYNEQFF
TGTGCCAGCAGCCCTGCCAGCCGGAGCTCCTACAATGAGCAGTTCTTC
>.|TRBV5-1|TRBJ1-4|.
CASSRENEKLFF
TGCGCCAGCAGCCGGGAAAATGAAAAACTGTTTTTT
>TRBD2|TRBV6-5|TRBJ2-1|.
CASTPKTSGDNEQFF
TGTGCCAGCACTCCAAAGACTAGCGGGGACAATGAGCAGTTCTTC
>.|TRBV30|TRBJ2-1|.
CAWSQTQPTRNEQFF
TGTGCCTGGAGTCAGACACAACCAACGCGAAATGAGCAGTTCTTC
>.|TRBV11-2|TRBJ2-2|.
CASSLDLGVAGELFF
TGTGCCAGCAGCTTAGATCTGGGGGTTGCCGGGGAGCTGTTTTTT
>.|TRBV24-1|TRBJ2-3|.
CATSGSGTDTQYF
TGTGCCACCTCGGGGAGCGGCACAGATACGCAGTATTTT
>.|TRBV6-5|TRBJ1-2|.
CASSPYAGGLHTF
TGTGCCAGCAGTCCATACGCCGGGGGGCTTCACACCTTC
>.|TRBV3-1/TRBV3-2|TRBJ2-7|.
CASSLTQRYEQYF
TGTGCCAGCAGCTTGACCCAAAGGTACGAGCAGTACTTC
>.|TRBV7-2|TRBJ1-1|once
CASSLWKGRGAFF
TGTGCCAGCAGCTTATGGAAGGGGAGAGGAGCTTTCTTT
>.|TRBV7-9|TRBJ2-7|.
CASQRSPAGYEQYF
TGTGCCAGCCAAAGATCACCCGCCGGGTACGAGCAGTACTTC
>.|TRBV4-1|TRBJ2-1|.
CASSQDSSGYEQFF
TGCGCCAGCAGCCAAGATTCATCCGGGTATGAGCAGTTCTTC
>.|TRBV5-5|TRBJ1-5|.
CASNNRPGLSNQPQHF
TGTGCCAGCAACAATAGACCGGGACTGAGCAATCAGCCCCAGCATTTT
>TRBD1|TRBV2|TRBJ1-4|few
CASRSGRRVGDRDRGNEKLFF
TGTGCCAGCAGATCTGGCCGGAGGGTGGGGGATCGGGACAGGGGTAATGAAAAACTGTTTTTT
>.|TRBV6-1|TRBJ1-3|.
CASSEMVPWVSGNTIYF
TGTGCCAGCAGTGAGATGGTGCCATGGGTATCTGGAAACACCATATATTTT
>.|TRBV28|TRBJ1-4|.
CASNLRGEKLFF
TGTGCCAGCAATTTAAGAGGGGAAAAACTGTTTTTT
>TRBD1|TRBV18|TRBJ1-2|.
CASSPGQGHNYGYTF
TGTGCCAGCTCACCGGGACAGGGCCATAACTATGGCTACACCTTC
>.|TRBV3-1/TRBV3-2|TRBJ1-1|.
CASSQRSTGNTEAFF
TGTGCCAGCAGCCAAAGGTCGACGGGTAACACTGAAGCTTTCTTT
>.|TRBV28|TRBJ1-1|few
CASSTEYRGWTEAFF
TGTGCCAGCAGTACCGAGTATAGGGGGTGGACTGAAGCTTTCTTT
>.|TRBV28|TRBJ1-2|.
CASSLSGGSRGYTF
TGTGCCAGCAGTTTATCTGGGGGGTCGCGTGGCTACACCTTC
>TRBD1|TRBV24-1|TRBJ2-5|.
CATSDSPGTVLRETQYF
TGTGCCACCAGTGATAGTCCCGGGACAGTGTTAAGAGAGACCCAGTACTTC
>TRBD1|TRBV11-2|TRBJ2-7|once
CASSLVPRGPDEQYF
TGTGCCAGCAGCTTAGTCCCCAGGGGGCCTGACGAGCAGTACTTC
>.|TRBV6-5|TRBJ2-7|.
CASSNPLKEQYF
TGTGCCAGCAGCAATCCCCTCAAGGAGCAGTACTTC
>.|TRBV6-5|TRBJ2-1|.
CASSGEYAGNNEQFF
TGTGCCAGCAGCGGGGAATACGCTGGGAACAATGAGCAGTTCTTC
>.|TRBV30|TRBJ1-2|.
CAWSNGGGYTF
TGTGCCTGGAGTAACGGAGGGGGCTACACCTTC
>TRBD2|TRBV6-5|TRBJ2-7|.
CASSPSGTSAYEQYF
TGTGCCAGCAGTCCCTCCGGGACTAGCGCCTACGAGCAGTACTTC
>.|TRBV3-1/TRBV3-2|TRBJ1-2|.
CASSQPTLRGGYTF
TGTGCCAGCAGCCAACCAACTTTGAGGGGCGGCTACACCTTC
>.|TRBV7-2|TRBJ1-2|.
CASSPEARGGYTF
TGTGCCAGCAGCCCCGAGGCGAGGGGTGGCTACACCTTC
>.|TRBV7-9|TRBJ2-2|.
CASSLNKGSTGELFF
TGTGCCAGCAGCTTAAACAAGGGCAGCACCGGGGAGCTGTTTTTT
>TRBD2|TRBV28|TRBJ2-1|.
CASTNGGLAGVGTYNEQFF
TGTGCCAGCACCAATGGGGGACTAGCGGGAGTGGGGACCTACAATGAGCAGTTCTTC
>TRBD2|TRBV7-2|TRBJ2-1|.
CASSLAAGTSRNNEQFF
TGTGCCAGCAGCTTAGCGGCCGGGACTAGCCGGAACAATGAGCAGTTCTTC
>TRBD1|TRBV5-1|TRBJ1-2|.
CASSRGDRGNYGYTF
TGCGCCAGCAGCAGGGGAGACAGGGGCAACTATGGCTACACCTTC
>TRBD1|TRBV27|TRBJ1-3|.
CASSPRQGAAGNTIYF
TGTGCCAGCAGTCCACGACAGGGGGCGGCCGGAAACACCATATATTTT
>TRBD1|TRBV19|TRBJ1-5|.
CASTPGDRGLGGPQHF
TGTGCCAGCACCCCCGGGGACAGGGGACTTGGTGGGCCCCAGCATTTT
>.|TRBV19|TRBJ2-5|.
CATRQGSQETQYF
TGTGCCACTCGCCAGGGGAGCCAAGAGACCCAGTACTTC
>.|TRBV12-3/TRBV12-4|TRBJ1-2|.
CASSREDTRAYTF
TGTGCCAGCAGCCGAGAGGACACGAGGGCCTACACCTTC
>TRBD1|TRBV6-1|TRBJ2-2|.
CASSESGQTVGTGELFF
TGTGCCAGCAGTGAATCGGGACAGACAGTAGGCACCGGGGAGCTGTTTTTT
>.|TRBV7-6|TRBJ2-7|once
CASSLSSVSSYEQYF
TGTGCCAGCAGCTTGTCTAGCGTTAGCTCCTACGAGCAGTACTTC
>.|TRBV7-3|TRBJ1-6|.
CASSLTQGGSPLHF
TGTGCCAGCAGCTTAACTCAGGGTGGTTCACCCCTCCACTTT
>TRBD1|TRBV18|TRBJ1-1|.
CASSPGQSMNTEAFF
TGTGCCAGCTCACCGGGACAGAGCATGAACACTGAAGCTTTCTTT